This TCR beta chain was documented in a study of cytomegalovirus exposure and HLA in healthy donors. Study background: The 110 or so validation repertoires were produced on the same platform as the roughly 720 repertoires of the first cohort. This was reported in a later analysis. Overall study results and limits: Most observed TCR sequences were rare, whereas some public TCRs were detected in many donors. Cytomegalovirus status was reportedly diagnosed by the classifier with high specificity and sensitivity. Associated with cytomegalovirus, according to the listing, were 150 to 200 TCR beta chains.

Comment on this clone: Its cognate antigen is unknown.

Using immunoSEQ multiplex PCR, the repertoire was profiled, and TCRdb retains in-frame clones only, with some absent. The table shows 150,000 to 200,000 clones, with 84% occurring only once. Germline-derived CDR1 and CDR2 are SQVTM and ANQGSEA. The CDR3 is made up of 13 amino acids. V was clipped by 4 bases and J by 5 bases; unmatched bases: 2. Input material: PBMCs. The gene calls are TRBV29-1 and TRBJ1-4; 9 bases agree with TRBD1. The clonotype was recovered from a man aged 25 to 45 in good health and CMV-seropositive. The CDR3 reads CSVGGTGNEKLFF. The CDR3 coding sequence is TGCAGCGTTGGAGGGACAGGGAATGAAAAACTGTTTTTT.